The sequence of this TCR beta chain was determined in a study of identifying expanded T cells in peripheral blood. The CDR3 loop spans 14 amino acids. Germline V lookup: CDR1 SGHDN, CDR2 FVKESK. The trim removed 4 bases at V and 4 bases at J, leaving 2 bases unmatched. Study-wide points: Clone count variance between roughly 2-week samples rose with total template count.

Concerning this clone: The antigen is undetermined.

Collection occurred without any documented infections or immune events in donors. Using immunoSEQ multiplex PCR, the repertoire was profiled, and TCRdb retains in-frame clones only, with some absent. The sample includes over 85,000 clones, about 91% of them seen just once. Input material: blood. The chain links TRBV14 to TRBJ2-5; 11 positions match TRBD2. The clonotype comes from a person aged 18 to 75 in good health. Written as DNA, the CDR3 is TGTGCCAGCAGCCGTCTAGCGGGAGGAGAGACCCAGTACTTC. This sequence encodes CASSRLAGGETQYF.